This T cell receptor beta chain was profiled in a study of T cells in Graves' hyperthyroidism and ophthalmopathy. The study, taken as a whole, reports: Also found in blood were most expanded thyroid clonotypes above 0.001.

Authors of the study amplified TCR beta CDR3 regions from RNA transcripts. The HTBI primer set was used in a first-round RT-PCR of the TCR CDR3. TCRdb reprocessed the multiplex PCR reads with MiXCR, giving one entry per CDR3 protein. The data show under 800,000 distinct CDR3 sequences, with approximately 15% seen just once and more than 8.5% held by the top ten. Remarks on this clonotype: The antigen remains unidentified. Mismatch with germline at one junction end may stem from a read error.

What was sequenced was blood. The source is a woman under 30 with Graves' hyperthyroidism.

DNA for the CDR3: TGCGCCAGAGCGATAGCCAAAAACATTCAGTACTTC. As protein: CARAIAKNIQYF. The V gene is TRBV6-1, the J gene TRBJ2-4, with D unclear. The CDR3 sequence is 12 residues long. Looked up from germline, CDR1 is MNHNS and CDR2 is SASEGT.